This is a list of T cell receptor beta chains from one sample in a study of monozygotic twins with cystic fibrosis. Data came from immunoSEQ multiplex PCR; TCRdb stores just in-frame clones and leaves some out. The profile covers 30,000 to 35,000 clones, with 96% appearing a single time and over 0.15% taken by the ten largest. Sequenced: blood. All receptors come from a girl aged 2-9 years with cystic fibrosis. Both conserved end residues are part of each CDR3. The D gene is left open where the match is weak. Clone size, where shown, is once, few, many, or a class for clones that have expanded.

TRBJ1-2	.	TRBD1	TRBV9	CASSLGDRGRGSYGYTF	TGTGCCAGCTCCCTTGGGGACAGGGGGCGCGGGAGCTATGGCTACACCTTC
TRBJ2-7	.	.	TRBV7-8	CASSLARTVLGEQYF	TGTGCCAGCAGCTTAGCCAGGACGGTGCTGGGAGAGCAGTACTTC
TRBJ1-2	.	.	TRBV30	CAWSAGYYGYTF	TGTGCCTGGAGTGCAGGCTACTATGGCTACACCTTC
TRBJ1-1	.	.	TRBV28	CASSLDLIGGYTEAFF	TGTGCCAGCAGCCTGGATCTAATCGGAGGATACACTGAAGCTTTCTTT
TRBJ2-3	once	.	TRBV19	CASSPRTQLVPGTDTQYF	TGTGCCAGTAGTCCCCGAACCCAACTAGTTCCGGGCACAGATACGCAGTATTTT
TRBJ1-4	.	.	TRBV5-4	CASSLGGTNEKLFF	TGTGCCAGCAGCTTGGGGGGAACTAATGAAAAACTGTTTTTT
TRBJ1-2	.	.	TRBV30	CAWSAPRGGIYGYTF	TGTGCCTGGAGTGCCCCCCGGGGAGGGATCTATGGCTACACCTTC
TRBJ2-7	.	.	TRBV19	CASSIGIAYEQYF	TGTGCCAGTAGTATCGGCATAGCCTACGAGCAGTACTTC
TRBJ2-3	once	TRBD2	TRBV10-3	CAISDYLAGGRDTQYF	TGTGCCATCAGTGATTATCTAGCGGGAGGGCGAGATACGCAGTATTTT
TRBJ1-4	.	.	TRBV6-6	CVTEAILGGLFF	TGTGTCACAGAGGCCATCCTGGGGGGACTGTTTTTT
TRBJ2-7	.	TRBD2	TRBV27	CASSSTSGGYYEQYF	TGTGCCAGCAGTTCCACTAGCGGGGGTTACTACGAGCAGTACTTC
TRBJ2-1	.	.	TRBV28	CASSMFGKQFF	TGTGCCAGCAGTATGTTCGGGAAGCAGTTCTTC
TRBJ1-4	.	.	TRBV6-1	CASSERYEKLFF	TGTGCCAGCAGTGAACGCTATGAAAAACTGTTTTTT
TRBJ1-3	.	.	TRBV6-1	CASSEAWGYGNTIYF	TGTGCCAGCAGTGAAGCGTGGGGTTACGGAAACACCATATATTTT
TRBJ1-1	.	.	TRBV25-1	CASSAGLVTEAFF	TGTGCCAGCAGTGCGGGCCTCGTTACTGAAGCTTTCTTT
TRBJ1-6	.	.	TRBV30	CAWTPSPGSPLHF	TGTGCCTGGACCCCTTCCCCGGGTTCACCCCTCCACTTT
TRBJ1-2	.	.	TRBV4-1	CARCGFYGYTF	TGCGCGCGATGTGGCTTCTATGGCTACACCTTC
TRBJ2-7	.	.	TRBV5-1	CASRMGNEQYF	TGCGCCAGCAGGATGGGGAACGAGCAGTACTTC
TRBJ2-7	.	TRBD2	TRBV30	CAWSTSGGTVHYF	TGTGCCTGGAGTACTAGCGGAGGTACAGTACACTACTTC
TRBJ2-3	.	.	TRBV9	CASSGGLGTHTDTQYF	TGTGCCAGCAGCGGGGGGCTGGGCACGCACACAGATACGCAGTATTTT